This is a list of T cell receptor beta chains from one sample in a study of cytotoxic CD8 clonotypes in ibrutinib-treated CLL. This table comes from immunoSEQ multiplex PCR, and its TCRdb copy is limited to in-frame clones, with some not included. The sample has around 30,000 clones, roughly 60% seen once. Sequenced here: PBMCs, sampled before ibrutinib treatment. The source is a human donor with chronic lymphocytic leukemia. CDR3s include the opening cysteine and the closing phenylalanine or tryptophan. The order of the fields is clone size, V gene, J gene, D gene, CDR3 DNA, CDR3 protein. A D gene is named only where the DNA matches it firmly. Not every row has a clone size; where given, it reads once, few, many or a size class.

>-|TRBV4-2|TRBJ1-4|-
TGTGCCAGCAGCCAAGCGAAGGATGCAACTAATGAAAAACTGTTTTTT
CASSQAKDATNEKLFF
>once|TRBV9|TRBJ2-2|-
TGTGCCAGCAGCGTGCGGCCGGTGAACACCGGGGAGCTGTTTTTT
CASSVRPVNTGELFF
>-|TRBV7-8|TRBJ1-5|-
TGTGCCAGCAGCTTAGGTGTGATCTCGTCGGGGACCCAGCATTTT
CASSLGVISSGTQHF
>-|TRBV27|TRBJ1-2|TRBD1
TGTGCCAGCAGTTTATTGGGTACAGGGGTGGGCTACACCTTC
CASSLLGTGVGYTF
>once|TRBV2|TRBJ2-6|-
TGTGCCAGCGTGATTAACGGTCCCGGGTCTGGGGCCAACGTCCTGACTTTC
CASVINGPGSGANVLTF
>-|TRBV6-1|TRBJ2-7|-
TGTGCCAGCAGTGATACGATCTCCCTCTACGAGCAGTACTTC
CASSDTISLYEQYF
>-|TRBV6-1|TRBJ2-7|TRBD2
TGTGCCAGCAGCAGACTAGCGGGGAGTTCCTACGAGCAGTACTTC
CASSRLAGSSYEQYF
>few|TRBV2|TRBJ1-5|TRBD1
TGTGCCAGCAGTGACGGGACAGGGGGAGACCAGCCCCAGCATTTT
CASSDGTGGDQPQHF
>-|TRBV5-1|TRBJ1-5|-
TGCGCCAGCAGCTTGTGGGGAGGGGCTCAGCCCCAGCATTTT
CASSLWGGAQPQHF
>few|TRBV6-5|TRBJ1-2|-
TGTGCCAGCAGTGAAGAGGAATATAACTATGGCTACACCTTC
CASSEEEYNYGYTF
>-|TRBV18|TRBJ2-3|TRBD1
TGTGCCAGCTCAGGAGTGGCAGGGACAGCAACAGATACGCAGTATTTT
CASSGVAGTATDTQYF
>-|TRBV6-1|TRBJ2-1|-
TGTGCCAGCAGTGAAGCGGGGGGCTCCTACAATGAGCAGTTCTTC
CASSEAGGSYNEQFF
>-|TRBV5-4|TRBJ2-1|TRBD2
TGTGCCAGCAGCGATAGCAGCGGGGGATACTACAATGAGCAGTTCTTC
CASSDSSGGYYNEQFF
>-|TRBV19|TRBJ2-3|-
TGTGCCAGTAGACTATCCGGAGATACGCAGTATTTT
CASRLSGDTQYF
>-|TRBV28|TRBJ2-3|-
TGTGCCGTTAGAGAGTCAGATACGCAGTATTTT
CAVRESDTQYF
>-|TRBV13|TRBJ2-3|TRBD2
TGTGCCAGCAGCTCACCCGGGACTAGCGGGAGTATCACAGATACGCAGTATTTT
CASSSPGTSGSITDTQYF
>few|TRBV11-3|TRBJ2-7|-
TGTGCCAGCAGCTTAGTGCAGGGTGGCGAGCAGTACTTC
CASSLVQGGEQYF
>once|TRBV7-9|TRBJ2-2|-
TGTGCCAGCAGAACCCCACTTAGTCCCTCCCCCCGGGGCACCGGGGAGCTGTTTTTT
CASRTPLSPSPRGTGELFF
>-|TRBV9|TRBJ2-5|TRBD1
TGTGCCAGCAGCAGGGGACAGCAAGAGACCCAGTACTTC
CASSRGQQETQYF
>once|TRBV10-1|TRBJ2-7|-
TGCGCCAGCAGTGAGGCGGGTAGGGACGAGCAGTACTTC
CASSEAGRDEQYF
>-|TRBV19|TRBJ1-1|TRBD1
TGTGCCAGTAGTATGATGACAGGGGGGAGCACTGAAGCTTTCTTT
CASSMMTGGSTEAFF
>-|TRBV2|TRBJ2-1|-
TGTGCCAGCAGTGGAGGTTTTTTCCGCGGGGGCGCATACAATGAGCAGTTCTTC
CASSGGFFRGGAYNEQFF
>few|TRBV5-1|TRBJ1-2|-
TGCGCCAGCAGCTTGGAAGGCGGAGGCTACACCTTC
CASSLEGGGYTF
>-|TRBV6-5|TRBJ2-1|TRBD2
TGTGCCAGCAGTTACGGGGGGGGTCCCTACAATGAGCAGTTCTTC
CASSYGGGPYNEQFF
>once|TRBV28|TRBJ1-3|-
TGTGCCAGCAGTGAGGGGGACGGGGCCCCTGGAAACACCATATATTTT
CASSEGDGAPGNTIYF
>-|TRBV6-5|TRBJ1-5|-
TGTGCCAGCAGTTACTCTAATACTAGGGGTCAGCCCCAGCATTTT
CASSYSNTRGQPQHF